Listed below are T cell receptor beta chains from one sample, sequenced in a study of cytomegalovirus exposure and HLA in healthy donors. Sequencing used immunoSEQ multiplex PCR; TCRdb keeps in-frame clones, though not all of them. The sample consists of over 250,000 clones, 87% of them appearing once. Sequencing was carried out using PBMCs. Receptors originate from a woman in her twenties or thirties in good health and CMV-seropositive. Each CDR3 is given with its conserved first and last residue. Size is stated for part of the rows, as once, few or many counts, or as a class when the clone is expanded.

V: TRBV2
size: -
CDR3: CASSEVESSTDTQYF

V: TRBV6-5
size: -
CDR3: CASSYTGQIYTGELFF

V: TRBV5-1
size: -
CDR3: CASSPRLAGAGKNIQYF

V: TRBV7-6
size: -
CDR3: CASSLAGAYGYTF

V: TRBV10-2
size: -
CDR3: CASSVGRSYEQYF

V: TRBV13
size: -
CDR3: CASSPGSLGTIYF

V: TRBV7-9
size: few
CDR3: CASGITGELFF

V: TRBV5-6
size: -
CDR3: CASSPRGTANQPQHF

V: TRBV5-6
size: -
CDR3: CASSTRSSGLKETQYF

V: TRBV30
size: once
CDR3: CAWSPQFYSNQPQHF

V: TRBV4-2
size: -
CDR3: CASSYPGESGELFF

V: TRBV6-4
size: -
CDR3: CASSDLIGTSRNSGANVLTF

V: TRBV27
size: -
CDR3: CASSLKGLANYGYTF

V: TRBV5-6
size: -
CDR3: CASSEGNSYTEAFF

V: TRBV15
size: -
CDR3: CATRANLRSYNEQFF

V: TRBV15
size: -
CDR3: CATSAPYNEQFF